A selection of T cell receptor beta chains follows, all from one sample in a study of cytomegalovirus exposure and HLA in healthy donors. Here immunoSEQ multiplex PCR was the method, and the copy in TCRdb shows in-frame clones only, minus some. The sample includes some 190,000 clones, about 90% of them seen just once. The source material was PBMCs. All receptors derive from a man in his thirties or forties in good health and CMV-seronegative. CDR3s include the opening cysteine and the closing phenylalanine or tryptophan. D genes are given only for firm matches. The listing skips clone size in some rows; elsewhere it reads once, few, many or a size class.

>TRBJ2-7|TRBV5-1|.|.
TGCGCCAGCAGCTTGGGAGCTCAGGGGTCCTACGAGCAGTACTTC
CASSLGAQGSYEQYF
>TRBJ1-2|TRBV7-2|.|.
TGTGCCAGCAGCCCAGGGCCAGACTATGGCTACACCTTC
CASSPGPDYGYTF
>TRBJ1-2|TRBV11-1|.|.
TGTGCCAGCAGCTTAGCGGCGGTCAACTATGGCTACACCTTC
CASSLAAVNYGYTF
>TRBJ2-1|TRBV18|.|TRBD2
TGTGCCAGCTCACTCACTAGCCCCTCTGGCGGGAGGGCCCATGAGCAGTTCTTC
CASSLTSPSGGRAHEQFF
>TRBJ2-3|TRBV11-2|.|TRBD1
TGTGCCAGCAGCTTAGGATTGGCAGGGGGAACAGATACGCAGTATTTT
CASSLGLAGGTDTQYF
>TRBJ2-7|TRBV7-9|.|TRBD2
TGTGCCAGCAGCCCCTGGACGGGCGGGGGGCTCGAGCAGTACTTC
CASSPWTGGGLEQYF
>TRBJ2-7|TRBV4-2|.|.
TGTGCCAGCAGCCAAGGCGGAACAAGCTCCTACGAGCAGTACTTC
CASSQGGTSSYEQYF
>TRBJ1-4|TRBV28|.|.
TGTGCCAGCAGACAGGGTGGGGAAAAACTGTTTTTT
CASRQGGEKLFF
>TRBJ1-3|TRBV19|.|.
TGTGCCAGTAGCCTCAGACAGCCCGGCTCTGGAAACACCATATATTTT
CASSLRQPGSGNTIYF
>TRBJ1-5|TRBV6-6|few|.
TGTGCCAGCAACCAAGACAGGCAGCCCCAGCATTTT
CASNQDRQPQHF
>TRBJ2-7|TRBV6-5|.|TRBD1
TGTGCCAGCAGTTACTCCGGACAGGGTAACGAGCAGTACTTC
CASSYSGQGNEQYF
>TRBJ2-1|TRBV5-1|.|TRBD1
TGCGCCAGCAGCTTGGAACAGGGGACCTACAATGAGCAGTTCTTC
CASSLEQGTYNEQFF
>TRBJ2-3|TRBV27|.|.
TGTGCCAGCAGCCTATCGCGGGGATTTGGCACAGATACGCAGTATTTT
CASSLSRGFGTDTQYF
>TRBJ2-7|TRBV5-1|.|TRBD2
TGCGCCAGCAGCCCTGGGGGGGCCTACGAGCAGTACTTC
CASSPGGAYEQYF
>TRBJ2-3|TRBV5-1|.|TRBD2
TGCGCCAGCAGCTTCGGGGAGGGAGTCGCAGATACGCAGTATTTT
CASSFGEGVADTQYF
>TRBJ1-2|TRBV7-9|.|TRBD1
TGTTCCAGCAGCCCGGGACAGGGTAGTCGCTACACCTTC
CSSSPGQGSRYTF
>TRBJ2-6|TRBV5-1|.|TRBD1
TGCGCCAGCAGCTTGGTCGGGACAGGGGGCTCTGGGGCCAACGTCCTGACTTTC
CASSLVGTGGSGANVLTF
>TRBJ1-4|TRBV6-5|.|.
TGTGCCAGCAGTACCTCAGGGGAAGAAAAACTGTTTTTT
CASSTSGEEKLFF
>TRBJ2-2|TRBV4-1|few|.
TGCGCCAGCAGCCAGGGGAATGGGGGGAGAGCCGGGGAGCTGTTTTTT
CASSQGNGGRAGELFF
>TRBJ2-3|TRBV4-2|.|TRBD2
TGTGCCAGCAGCCAGGAACTAGCGGGAGGGCCCTCGCGCACAGATACGCAGTATTTT
CASSQELAGGPSRTDTQYF
>TRBJ2-7|TRBV2|.|TRBD1
TGTGCCAGCAGCGGGCCGACAGGGGCCGAGCAGTACTTC
CASSGPTGAEQYF
>TRBJ2-1|TRBV11-2|.|TRBD2
TGTGCCAGCAGTACAAGCGGGGGGGGTTACAATGAGCAGTTCTTC
CASSTSGGGYNEQFF